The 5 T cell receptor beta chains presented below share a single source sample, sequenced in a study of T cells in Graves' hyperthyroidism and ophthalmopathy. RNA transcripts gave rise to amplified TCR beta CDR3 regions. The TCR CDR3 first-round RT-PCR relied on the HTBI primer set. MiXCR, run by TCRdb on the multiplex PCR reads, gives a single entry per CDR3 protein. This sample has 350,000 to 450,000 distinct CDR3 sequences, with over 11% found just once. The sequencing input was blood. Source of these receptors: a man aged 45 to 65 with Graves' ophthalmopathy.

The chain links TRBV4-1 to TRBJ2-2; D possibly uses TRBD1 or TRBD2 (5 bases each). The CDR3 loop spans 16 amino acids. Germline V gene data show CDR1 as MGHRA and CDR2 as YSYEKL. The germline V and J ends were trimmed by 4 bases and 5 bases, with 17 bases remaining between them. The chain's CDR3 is CASSPLGRDMTGELFF. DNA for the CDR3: TGCGCCAGCAGCCCCTTGGGACGCGATATGACCGGGGAGCTGTTTTTT.

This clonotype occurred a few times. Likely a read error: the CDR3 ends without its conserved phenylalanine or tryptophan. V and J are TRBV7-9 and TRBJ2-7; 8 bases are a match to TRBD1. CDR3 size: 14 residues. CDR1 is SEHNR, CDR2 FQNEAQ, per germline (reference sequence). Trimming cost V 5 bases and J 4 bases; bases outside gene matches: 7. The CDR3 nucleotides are TGTGCCAGCAGCCCCAGACAGGGGAGATACGAGCAGTACCTC. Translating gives CASSPRQGRYEQYL.

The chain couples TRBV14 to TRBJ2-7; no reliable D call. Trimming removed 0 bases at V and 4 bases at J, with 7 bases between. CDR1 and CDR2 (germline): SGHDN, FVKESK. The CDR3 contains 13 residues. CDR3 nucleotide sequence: TGTGCCAGCAGCCAAGAGAGGTGGTACGAGCAGTACTTC. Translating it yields CASSQERWYEQYF.

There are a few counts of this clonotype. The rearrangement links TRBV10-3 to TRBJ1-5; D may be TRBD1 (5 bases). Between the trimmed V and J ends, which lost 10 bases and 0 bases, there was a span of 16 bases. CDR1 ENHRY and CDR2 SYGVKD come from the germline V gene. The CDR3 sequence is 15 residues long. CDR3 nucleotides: TGTGCCACCACCTACGGCAGGGATAGCAATCAGCCCCAGCATTTT. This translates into CATTYGRDSNQPQHF.

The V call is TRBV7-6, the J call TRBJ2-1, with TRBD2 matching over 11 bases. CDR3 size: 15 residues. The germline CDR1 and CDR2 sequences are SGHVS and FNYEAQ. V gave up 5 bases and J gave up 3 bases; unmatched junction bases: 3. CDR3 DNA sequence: TGTGCCAGCAGCGATACTAGCGGGAGCTACAATGAGCAGTTCTTC. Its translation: CASSDTSGSYNEQFF. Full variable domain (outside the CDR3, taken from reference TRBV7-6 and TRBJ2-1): GAGVSQSPRYKVTKRGQDVALRCDPISGHVSLYWYRQALGQGPEFLTYFNYEAQQDKSGLPNDRFSAERPEGSISTLTIQRTEQRDSAMYRCASSDTSGSYNEQFFGPGTRLTVL.